This paragraph covers one T cell receptor beta chain sequence. This record belongs to a study of CD8+ T cells in alopecia areata. The CDR3 runs to 15 residues. V lost 4 bases, J lost 2 bases, and 6 bases stayed unmatched. Germline V gene sequence: CDR1 MGHRA, CDR2 YSYEKL. TCR sequencing used cDNA made by reverse transcription of extracted RNA. Here immunoSEQ multiplex PCR was the method, and the copy in TCRdb shows in-frame clones only, minus some. The sample yields 90,000 to 120,000 clones, about 83% seen once. Described treatment: oral pan-JAK inhibitor, 5-10 mg twice daily. Sequencing was performed on CD8+ T cells sorted from blood, taken at week 24, from a patient treated with tofacitinib. The chain couples TRBV4-1 to TRBJ2-7, with 9 bases aligning to TRBD1. This sequence originates from a human donor with alopecia areata. The CDR3 spells CASSPPDRGPYEQYF. The DNA for the CDR3 is TGCGCCAGCAGCCCCCCGGACAGGGGCCCCTACGAGCAGTACTTC.